This TCR beta chain was documented in a study of T cell responses to AZD1222 COVID-19 vaccine (dated by TCRdb to the early 2020s). Study-level background: Because spike-specific TCR depth and breadth did not differ between the two schedules, AZD1222 recipients who got a second dose at roughly 4 weeks were pooled with those who got a second dose at roughly 12 weeks. A total of 230 to 250 trial participants underwent TCR sequencing, of whom about 210 received two doses of AZD1222 and about 25 received two doses of the MenACWY control vaccine. Enrollment into the trials was organized by age into subgroups of 18-55, 56-69 and 70-plus years, and those subgroups contained roughly 140, 27 and 60 TCR-sequenced participants, respectively.

What the authors observed across the whole study: Conclusions about previously exposed vaccinees are limited because only 6 or 7 AZD1222 recipients were SARS-CoV-2 seropositive at baseline. After two AZD1222 doses, both the breadth and the depth of spike-specific TCRs were significantly higher than at day 0 and than in MenACWY recipients. In the small 56-69-year group, the increase in depth fell short of significance, most likely because of low power. Participants were mostly white British and included more females than males, and it was suggested by the authors that clonal diversity may have been underestimated. The whole spike protein was spanned by vaccine-associated CD4 TCRs, and dominant responses were seen in regions 160-218 and 743-854. Because no day 14 peak-response samples were available, repertoires were characterized only after the peak T cell response. Epitopes outside the regions mutated in the B.1.351 and B.1.1.7 variants were reportedly recognized by nearly half of the unique spike-specific TCRs.

The CDR3 regions of human TCRbeta chains were analyzed by immunosequencing. Concerning the study's data processing: Repertoire TCRs were matched against a reference library of SARS-CoV-2-specific TCRs generated with the MIRA antigen-specificity platform. Breadth meant the fraction of unique TCRs that were SARS-CoV-2-associated, whereas depth meant the fraction of total T cells that were SARS-CoV-2-associated. Using the MIRA data, every spike-specific TCR was mapped to the spike region that the TCR reacted to and assigned to either a CD4 or a CD8 class. Log10-transformed breadth and depth values were compared by one-way ANOVA with Sidak's multiple comparisons tests. TCRdb took this table from immuneACCESS and kept in-frame rearrangements with V and J called. Such tables lack part of the clones; where checked against another copy, unresolved V genes explain under half of the gap, and the rest is unexplained. Clone size and the V and J calls come from that table; the DNA yielded D and trimming. The sample table records about 97,000 clones; around nine tenths of these occur just once. The top ten hold around 7% of the sample.

Trimming takes 8 bases from V and 4 bases from J, and the germline ends sit 11 bases apart. The CDR3 holds 12 amino acids from the cysteine to the phenylalanine. The DNA shown is the 36-base CDR3, in frame from base 1. CDR1 and CDR2 (LNHNV, YYDKDF) derive from the germline V gene (reference sequence). Reading the label with the study, this specimen's time point is: baseline before first vaccination. The vaccinee samples were drawn from two UK trials, COV001 and COV002, one of which was a single-blind randomized controlled phase 2/3 trial testing AZD1222 (ChAdOx1 nCoV-19) in healthy adults. For TCRbeta chain sequencing, PBMC samples from trial participants were taken at day 0 and at day 28 after the second dose. This clone was counted a single time. Its antigen is still unknown. No much larger clone is present one base from it, and per-base qualities are unavailable.

The chain was built from TRBV15 and TRBJ1-2; TRBD1 is a weak D gene call, 6 bases matching. This TCR was recovered from an adult in good health. The sequencing used peripheral blood, collected on day 0 of AZD1222 vaccination. For the CDR3, the sequence is CATSGQSYGYTF. The DNA sequence is TGTGCCACCTCCGGACAGTCCTATGGCTACACCTTC.